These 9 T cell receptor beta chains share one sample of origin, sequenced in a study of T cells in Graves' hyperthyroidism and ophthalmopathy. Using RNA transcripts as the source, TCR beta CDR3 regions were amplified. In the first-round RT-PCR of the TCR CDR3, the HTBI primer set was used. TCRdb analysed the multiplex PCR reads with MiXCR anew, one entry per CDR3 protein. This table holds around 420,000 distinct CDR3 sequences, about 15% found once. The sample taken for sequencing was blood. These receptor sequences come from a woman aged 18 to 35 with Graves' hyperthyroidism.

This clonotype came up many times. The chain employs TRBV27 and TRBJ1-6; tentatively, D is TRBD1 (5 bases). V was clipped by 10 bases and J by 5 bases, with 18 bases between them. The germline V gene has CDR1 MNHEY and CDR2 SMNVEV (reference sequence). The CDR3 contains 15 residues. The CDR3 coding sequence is TGTGCCACCACCGCCCGAGGGGTGGATAATTCACCCCTCCACTTT. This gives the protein CATTARGVDNSPLHF.

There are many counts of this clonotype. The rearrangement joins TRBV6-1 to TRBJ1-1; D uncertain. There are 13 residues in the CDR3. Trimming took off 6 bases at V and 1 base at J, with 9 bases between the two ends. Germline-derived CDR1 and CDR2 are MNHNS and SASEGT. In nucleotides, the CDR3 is TGTGCCAGCAGAAACGCGGGGAACACTGAAGCTTTCTTT. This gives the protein CASRNAGNTEAFF.

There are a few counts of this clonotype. CDR3 coding DNA: TGTGCCAGCAGTGAAGCGACTGGCACCGGGGAGCTGTTTTTT. Residues: CASSEATGTGELFF. This sequence joins TRBV2 and TRBJ2-2; D ambiguous. Germline V gene lookup returns CDR1 SNHLY and CDR2 FYNNEI. The CDR3 has 14 amino acids. Trimming took 0 bases from V and 4 from J, leaving 6 bases between them.

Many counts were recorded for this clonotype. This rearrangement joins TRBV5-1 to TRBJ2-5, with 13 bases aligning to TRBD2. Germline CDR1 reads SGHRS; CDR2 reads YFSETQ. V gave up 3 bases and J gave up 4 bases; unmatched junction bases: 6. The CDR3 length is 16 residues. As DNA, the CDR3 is TGCGCCAGCAGCTCCGGACTAGCGGGAGCCCCAGAGACCCAGTACTTC. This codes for CASSSGLAGAPETQYF.

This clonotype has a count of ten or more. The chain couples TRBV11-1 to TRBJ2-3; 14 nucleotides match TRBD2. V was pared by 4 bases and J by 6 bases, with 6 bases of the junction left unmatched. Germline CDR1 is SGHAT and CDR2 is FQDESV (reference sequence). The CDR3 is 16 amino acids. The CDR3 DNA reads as TGTGCCAGCAGCTCCTGGACTAGCGGGGGGCCGGATACGCAGTATTTT. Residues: CASSSWTSGGPDTQYF.

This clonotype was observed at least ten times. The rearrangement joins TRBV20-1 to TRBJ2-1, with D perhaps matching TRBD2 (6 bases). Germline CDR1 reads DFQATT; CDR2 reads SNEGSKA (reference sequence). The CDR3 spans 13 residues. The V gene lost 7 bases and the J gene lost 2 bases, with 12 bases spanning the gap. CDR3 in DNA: TGCAGTGGTCGGAGGGTCGCCTACAATGAGCAGTTCTTC. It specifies CSGRRVAYNEQFF.

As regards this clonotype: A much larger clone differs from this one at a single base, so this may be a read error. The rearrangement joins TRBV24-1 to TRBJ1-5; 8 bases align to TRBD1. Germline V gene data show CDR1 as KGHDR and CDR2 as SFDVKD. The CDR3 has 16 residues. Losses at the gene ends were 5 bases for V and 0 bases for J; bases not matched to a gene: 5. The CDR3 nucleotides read TGTGCCACCAGTGGTCGGACAGGGAATAGCAATCAGCCCCAGCATTTT. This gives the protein CATSGRTGNSNQPQHF.

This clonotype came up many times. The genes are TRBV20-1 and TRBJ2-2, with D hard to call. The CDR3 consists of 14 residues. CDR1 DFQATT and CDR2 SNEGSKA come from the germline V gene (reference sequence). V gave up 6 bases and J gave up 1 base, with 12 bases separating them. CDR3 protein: CSAPGGVNTGELFF. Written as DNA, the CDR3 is TGCAGTGCCCCCGGCGGCGTGAACACCGGGGAGCTGTTTTTT.

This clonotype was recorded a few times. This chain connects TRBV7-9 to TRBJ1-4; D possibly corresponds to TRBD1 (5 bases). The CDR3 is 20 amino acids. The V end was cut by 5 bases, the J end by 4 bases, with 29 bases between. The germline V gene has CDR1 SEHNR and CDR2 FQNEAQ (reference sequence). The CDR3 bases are TGTGCCAGCAGCCCGGGCCTCGGGGCAGCGCGCTCCGTTTTTAATGAAAAACTGTTTTTT. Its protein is CASSPGLGAARSVFNEKLFF.